The 22 T cell receptor beta chains listed next were all sequenced from one sample in a study of ipilimumab plus nivolumab after autologous stem cell transplantation. Clones were sequenced by immunoSEQ multiplex PCR, and TCRdb holds only the in-frame ones, with some missing. This sample carries some 25,000 clones, around 84% of them seen once, and the ten largest clones take 4% to 6%. The sample consisted of PBMCs, taken in a trial of ipilimumab plus nivolumab as post-transplant consolidation. Receptors were obtained from a male donor with diffuse large B-cell lymphoma.

The CDR3 is CASSGFFSNQPQHF. DNA of the CDR3: TGTGCCAGCAGTGGTTTTTTCTCTAATCAGCCCCAGCATTTT. The chain employs TRBV6-1 and TRBJ1-5; D not resolved. The CDR3 extends over 14 amino acids. V was trimmed by 4 bases and J by 4 bases, leaving 11 bases between them. The germline CDR1 and CDR2 sequences are MNHNS and SASEGT.

The chain has TRBV5-5 and TRBJ2-7, with a tentative D call TRBD2 (6 bases). This CDR3 is 15 amino acids long. The germline CDR1 and CDR2 sequences are SGHKS and YYEKEE (reference sequence). V shed 1 base and J shed 4 bases, with 15 bases lying between them. CDR3: CASSLRFASAYEQYF. As DNA, the CDR3 is TGTGCCAGCAGCTTGAGGTTCGCTAGCGCGTACGAGCAGTACTTC.

The chain is built from TRBV12-5 and TRBJ2-3; D possibly corresponds to TRBD1 (6 bases). The CDR3 sequence is 16 residues long. V was cut by 6 bases and J by 4 bases, with 20 bases left in between. Per the germline V gene, CDR1 is LGHNT and CDR2 is FRNRAP. In nucleotides, the CDR3 is TGTGCTAGTGGGGGGAAACAGGGTAGTATCGCAGATACGCAGTATTTT. Translation: CASGGKQGSIADTQYF.

J is TRBJ1-2 and V is TRBV5-1; possible D gene TRBD1, 5 bases. The CDR3 covers 17 residues. CDR1 SGHRS and CDR2 YFSETQ come from the germline V gene. V dropped 3 bases and J dropped 7 bases, with 25 bases sitting between them. The CDR3 region is CASSYGTLTSAGGGYTF. CDR3 bases: TGCGCCAGCAGCTACGGGACGTTAACTTCCGCAGGTGGTGGCTACACCTTC.

The chain combines TRBV27 with TRBJ1-1, with D maybe TRBD1 (6 bases). The germline V gene has CDR1 MNHEY and CDR2 SMNVEV (reference sequence). The germline V and J ends were trimmed by 5 bases and 5 bases, with 12 bases remaining between them. This CDR3 region has 13 residues. The CDR3: CASSLRQVTEAFF. The CDR3 DNA reads TGTGCCAGCAGTCTGAGACAGGTGACTGAAGCTTTCTTT.

This clone has only a few counts. This chain connects TRBV14 to TRBJ1-2; tentative D call: TRBD1 (6 bases). Per the germline V gene, CDR1 is SGHDN and CDR2 is FVKESK. V lost 1 base to trimming and J lost 4 bases, with 13 bases between them. This CDR3 is 15 amino acids long. Here the CDR3 reads CASSQGAGGGYGYTF. CDR3 nucleotides: TGTGCCAGCAGCCAAGGGGCTGGGGGCGGCTATGGCTACACCTTC.

CDR3 coding DNA: TGCGCCAGCAGGCCTAGCGAGAGCGGGGAGCTGTTTTTT. As protein: CASRPSESGELFF. This chain links TRBV5-1 with TRBJ2-2, with a weak D call TRBD2 (6 bases). Germline CDR1 is SGHRS and CDR2 is YFSETQ. CDR3 length: 13 amino acids. V was trimmed by 5 bases and J by 7 bases, leaving 12 bases between them.

The chain employs TRBV6-1 and TRBJ2-5; 8 bases fit TRBD1. Trimming took 4 bases from V and 5 from J; bases not matched to a gene: 12. Germline CDR1 is MNHNS and CDR2 is SASEGT. This CDR3 region has 16 residues. Here the CDR3 reads CASSGSTGALGETQYF. The CDR3 bases are TGTGCCAGCAGTGGTTCGACAGGGGCGCTAGGGGAGACCCAGTACTTC.

The count of this clone is one. The rearrangement joins TRBV6-5 to TRBJ2-5, with D unresolved. V lost 2 bases and J lost 2, with 12 bases in between. Germline CDR1 MNHEY, CDR2 SVGAGI. This CDR3 region has 15 residues. CDR3 in amino acids: CASSYHSMGQETQYF. CDR3 bases: TGTGCCAGCAGTTACCACTCAATGGGACAAGAGACCCAGTACTTC.

V and J are TRBV16 and TRBJ1-2; 12 nucleotides agree with TRBD1. The germline CDR1 and CDR2 sequences are KGHSY and FQNENV. The CDR3 runs 13 residues. The J segment lost 2 bases and the V segment lost 10 bases, leaving 2 bases of the junction unmatched. The CDR3 DNA reads as TGTGCCACCGGGACAGGGGGCAACTATGGCTACACCTTC. This codes for CATGTGGNYGYTF.

The rearrangement joins TRBV7-2 to TRBJ1-2; perhaps TRBD1 as D (6 bases). V was pared by 3 bases and J by 4 bases, with 12 bases between. CDR3 length equals 14 residues. Per germline, CDR1 SGHTA and CDR2 FQGNSA. CDR3 DNA: TGTGCCAGCAGCTTCTGGGGGGCTTCCTATGGCTACACCTTC. This translates into CASSFWGASYGYTF.

A few counts support this clone. The J gene is TRBJ2-3, the V gene TRBV15; 7 bases agree with TRBD1. The CDR3 runs 16 residues. V shed 3 bases and J 2 bases; nucleotides not matched to a gene: 8. CDR1 is LNHNV and CDR2 is YYDKDF in the germline V gene (reference sequence). The CDR3 reads CATSREQDRVTDTQYF. For the CDR3, the DNA is TGTGCCACCAGCAGGGAACAAGACAGGGTCACAGATACGCAGTATTTT.

This clone has only a few counts. The rearrangement uses TRBV6-1 and TRBJ1-2; D gene uncertain. Trimming pared 3 bases from V and 5 bases from J, leaving 19 bases between. Germline CDR1 and CDR2: MNHNS and SASEGT. This CDR3 is built from 16 residues. The CDR3: CASSENLECRKYGYTF. CDR3 DNA: TGTGCCAGCAGTGAGAACCTGGAATGTAGAAAGTATGGCTACACCTTC.

The genes are TRBV30 and TRBJ2-7; D may be TRBD2 (5 bases). This CDR3 is built from 13 residues. The V gene lost 4 bases and the J gene lost 0 bases, with 10 bases spanning the gap. Germline V CDR1 and CDR2: GTSNPN, SVGIG (reference sequence). The CDR3: CAWTLGLSYEQYF. The CDR3 region has the DNA TGTGCCTGGACTTTAGGACTCTCCTACGAGCAGTACTTC.

This clone has just one count. V and J are TRBV7-9 and TRBJ2-3, with D tentatively TRBD1 or TRBD2 (5 bases each). Trimming left V 5 bases short and J 6 bases short, with 15 bases between. The CDR3 extends over 14 amino acids. The germline V gene encodes CDR1 SEHNR and CDR2 FQNEAQ (reference sequence). This chain's CDR3 is CASSPAVGVDTQYF. In nucleotides, the CDR3 is TGTGCCAGCAGCCCGGCGGTGGGGGTGGATACGCAGTATTTT.

This clone has only one observation. V gene TRBV7-7 combines with J gene TRBJ1-4; TRBD1 agrees at 7 bases. Unmatched junction bases numbered 15, after V lost 4 bases and J lost 1 base. CDR1 is SSHAT and CDR2 is FNYEAQ in the germline V gene (reference sequence). CDR3 length: 19 residues. In nucleotides, the CDR3 is TGTGCCAGCAGCTCCCTAACCGGGACAGAACTAATAACTAATGAAAAACTGTTTTTT. Its translation: CASSSLTGTELITNEKLFF.

V and J are TRBV6-5 and TRBJ2-7; 8 positions match TRBD1. The germline V gene encodes CDR1 MNHEY and CDR2 SVGAGI. This CDR3 is 16 amino acids long. V shed 0 bases and J 2 bases; nucleotides not matched to a gene: 6. The CDR3 is CASSYSPGQATYEQYF. CDR3 DNA: TGTGCCAGCAGTTACTCTCCGGGACAGGCCACCTACGAGCAGTACTTC.

This clone was found a few times. The V and J genes are TRBV6-1 and TRBJ2-1, with D possibly TRBD2 on 7 matching bases. This CDR3 has 13 residues. The V gene's germline CDR1 is MNHNS and CDR2 SASEGT. V was cut by 4 bases and J by 7 bases, with 11 bases left in between. In DNA form, the CDR3 reads TGTGCCAGCAGTGCGGGGGGCTTAAATGAGCAGTTCTTC. Translation gives CASSAGGLNEQFF.

The gene calls are TRBV5-1 and TRBJ2-2; 8 bases fit TRBD2. The V gene end was trimmed by 4 bases and the J gene end by 6 bases; junction bases not matched to a gene: 14. CDR3 size: 17 residues. Per germline, CDR1 SGHRS and CDR2 YFSETQ. CDR3 sequence (DNA): TGCGCCAGCAGCCGGACCTATAGCGGGGTGCACGCCGGGGAGCTGTTTTTT. Its translation: CASSRTYSGVHAGELFF.

DNA of the CDR3: TGCGCCAGCAGCTTGGCACAGGGGGCGCCGGGAAACACCATATATTTT. It translates to CASSLAQGAPGNTIYF. The chain uses TRBV5-1 and TRBJ1-3, with 9 bases lining up with TRBD1. Germline CDR1 and CDR2: SGHRS and YFSETQ. This CDR3 comprises 16 residues. V was pared by 0 bases and J by 4 bases, with 5 bases of the junction left unmatched.

V usage is TRBV6-5 and J usage is TRBJ1-3; no definite D call. Germline V gene data show CDR1 as MNHEY and CDR2 as SVGAGI. CDR3 length equals 14 residues. Trimming took 2 bases from V and 8 from J, leaving 13 bases between them. CDR3 in DNA: TGTGCCAGCAGTTACCCGGGATCAGGAGACACCATATATTTT. This translates into CASSYPGSGDTIYF.

This rearrangement joins TRBV19 to TRBJ1-5, with a weak D call TRBD1 (6 bases). Germline CDR1 and CDR2: LNHDA and SQIVND (reference sequence). Trimming took off 3 bases at V and 2 bases at J, with 11 bases between the two ends. CDR3 length: 15 amino acids. The CDR3: CASSMREGGNQPQHF. In nucleotides, the CDR3 is TGTGCCAGTAGTATGCGGGAGGGGGGCAATCAGCCCCAGCATTTT.